This TCR beta chain was found in a study of Ad26.COV2.S vaccination and SARS-CoV-2 variants. Study-wide background: Intramuscularly, Ad26.COV2.S was given either once or twice, 56 days apart.

Study results and caveats: Spike-specific TCR breadth was greater after Ad26.COV2.S than placebo.

Treatment indicated: approximately 18 received Ad26.COV2.S at low or high dose, single or two shots; about 5 received placebo; per-sample allocation not given. Sampling was performed 63 days after the first vaccine or placebo injection. Adults aged 18-55 years in Boston included the donor. Ad26.COV2.S expressed prefusion-stabilized spike from the original Wuhan strain. Sequencing was performed with immunoSEQ multiplex PCR; in TCRdb, only in-frame clones are kept and a portion is missing. This sample has over 200,000 clones; 85% to 90% occur once, and the top ten carry roughly a tenth. To note about this clone: What it binds is unknown.

This CDR3 region has 17 residues. Per the germline V gene, CDR1 is SGDLS and CDR2 is YYNGEE. J lost 0 bases, V lost 3 bases, and 9 bases had no gene match. The sequence derives from a person aged 18-65 years who received the Ad26.COV2.S COVID-19 vaccine or a placebo. Material: peripheral blood, obtained in a trial of Ad26.COV2.S vaccine versus placebo. The rearrangement joins TRBV9 to TRBJ2-1, with 7 bases lining up with TRBD2. DNA for the CDR3: TGTGCCAGCAGCGCCCCAGGGCGGGGGAGCTCCTACAATGAGCAGTTCTTC. Amino acids: CASSAPGRGSSYNEQFF. Full variable domain (outside the CDR3, taken from reference TRBV9 and TRBJ2-1): DSGVTQTPKHLITATGQRVTLRCSPRSGDLSVYWYQQSLDQGLQFLIQYYNGEERAKGNILERFSAQQFPDLHSELNLSSLELGDSALYFCASSAPGRGSSYNEQFFGPGTRLTVL.